This T cell receptor beta chain was captured in a study of cytomegalovirus exposure and HLA in healthy donors. The CDR3 contains 13 residues. V was cut by 0 bases and J by 5 bases, with 5 bases left in between. The V gene's germline CDR1 is SGHRS and CDR2 YFSETQ. Though probably carrying unrecorded immune exposures, donors were nominally healthy at sampling. PCR primers comprised 60 Vbeta and 13 Jbeta primers. Generated by immunoSEQ multiplex PCR, the TCRdb table keeps only in-frame clones and is missing some. In the table there are 73,000 or so clones, about 80% of which are singletons. The TCR originated in a man aged 50-59 years in good health and CMV-seronegative. The genes are TRBV5-1 and TRBJ1-4; D ambiguous. The material sequenced was PBMCs. Here the CDR3 DNA reads TGCGCCAGCAGCTTGGTGCTAAATGAAAAACTGTTTTTT. Its protein is CASSLVLNEKLFF. Combining the CDR3 with reference TRBV5-1 and TRBJ1-4 gives the whole variable domain KAGVTQTPRYLIKTRGQQVTLSCSPISGHRSVSWYQQTPGQGLQFLFEYFSETQRNKGNFPGRFSGRQFSNSRSEMNVSTLELGDSALYLCASSLVLNEKLFFGSGTQLSVL.